This T cell receptor (beta chain) was captured by sequencing in a study of T-cell memory formation after mild COVID-19 (dated by TCRdb to about 2021). As for the study more broadly: Most TCR sequence clusters were specific to one of the two donors. In a couple of donors, T-cell clones that expanded and contracted after mild COVID-19 were followed by sequencing TCRalpha and TCRbeta repertoires longitudinally. The cohort comprised two young, previously healthy adult volunteers, one female and one male.

PBMCs were isolated by Ficoll-Paque density gradient centrifugation. General findings and caveats noted by the study authors: SARS-CoV-2 specificity of the second-wave clones peaking on day 37 was not confirmed. From day 15 to 85, contracting clones showed balanced CD4/CD8 phenotypes, whereas a second wave of clones that expanded from day 15 to 37 leaned towards CD4+. Only a couple of mild cases were covered by the study, and larger cohorts that include severe cases with pre-infection samples were considered necessary. Contracting CD4+ clones turned up mainly in the CM and EM memory subsets, whereas EMRA was where CD8+ clones were enriched. Some responding clones were detected in pre-infection memory, which suggested that pre-existing cross-reactive memory T cells had joined the SARS-CoV-2 response.

The cysteine opens and the phenylalanine closes a CDR3 of 15 amino acids. Solely the CDR3 DNA is kept, with 45 bases framed from the first base. From a lookup of the germline V gene, CDR1 and CDR2 are KGHSH and LQKENI. Ends trimmed: V by 2 bases, J by 5 bases; bases unmatched to a gene: 3. Instrument on record: Illumina NovaSeq 6000. Using 5'RACE with constant-segment primers, TCRalpha and TCRbeta cDNA libraries were constructed, with sample barcodes and unique molecular identifiers added in the process. Trizol reagent was used to extract RNA from every sample. The libraries were amplified in two PCR steps, and the second step added a second sample barcode and Illumina TruSeq adapters. Libraries were sequenced on an Illumina NovaSeq with 2 x 150 bp paired-end reads. Concerning the study's data processing: With migec v1.2.7, reads were demultiplexed and then collapsed into UMI-guided consensus sequences. Using mixcr v2.1.11, the UMI consensuses were aligned to TRA and TRB V and J templates and assembled into clonotypes. Clonotypes were classified as expanded or contracted when called significant by both edgeR and NoisET, with noise models trained on biological replicates. For edgeR calls, the thresholds were a false discovery rate-adjusted p below 0.01 and a log2 fold-change of 1. PCA with hierarchical clustering of max-normalized trajectories of the 1000 most abundant clonotypes was used as exploratory dynamics analysis. Separately sequenced CD4+ and CD8+ repertoires were used to assign a CD4 or CD8 phenotype to each responding clone. Clones were called with MiXCR by TCRdb after fastp trimmed the public reads at Q25, and only in-frame beta chains were retained. Every CDR3 protein is listed once, alongside the most common genes and DNA of its rows. These V and J calls originate from TCRdb's pipeline instead of the authors' own analysis. This sample has fewer than 600,000 distinct CDR3 sequences in its table, and roughly a fifth of those were observed once. The ten largest make up roughly 8.1% of the sample.

This clonotype was detected only a few times. No cognate antigen has been identified for it. Base qualities are missing; no much larger clone stands one base away. The sample was PBMCs or a T cell subset sorted from them (not recorded which). This clonotype originated in an adult woman who had mild COVID-19 (a few samples of this study predate the infection). The sample titles of this study are shuffled in the database, so cell type and time point are left out; the donor was told from shared clones. The V gene is TRBV18 and the J gene is TRBJ2-3; 11 central nucleotides agree with TRBD2. The CDR3 region: CASSPTSGRGDTQYF. The nucleotides read TGTGCCAGCTCACCAACTAGCGGGAGAGGAGATACGCAGTATTTT. The full variable domain, with segments outside the CDR3 supplied by the reference TRBV18 and TRBJ2-3 proteins, appears as NAGVMQNPRHLVRRRGQEARLRCSPMKGHSHVYWYRQLPEEGLKFMVYLQKENIIDESGMPKERFSAEFPKEGPSILRIQQVVRGDSAAYFCASSPTSGRGDTQYFGPGTRLTVL.